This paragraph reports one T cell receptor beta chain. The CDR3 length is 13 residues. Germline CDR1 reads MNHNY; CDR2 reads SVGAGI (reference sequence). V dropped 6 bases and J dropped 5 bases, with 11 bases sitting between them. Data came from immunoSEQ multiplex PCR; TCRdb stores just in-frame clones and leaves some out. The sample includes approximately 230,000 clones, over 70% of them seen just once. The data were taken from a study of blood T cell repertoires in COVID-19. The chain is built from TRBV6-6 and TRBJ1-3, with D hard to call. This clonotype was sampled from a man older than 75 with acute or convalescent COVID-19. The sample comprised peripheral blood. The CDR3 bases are TGTGCCAGCAGCTTCGAGGTTCGAAACACCATATATTTT. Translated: CASSFEVRNTIYF.